Here is one T cell receptor (beta chain) with its context. Its target is not known. This sample is drawn from a study of cytomegalovirus exposure and HLA in healthy donors. Study outcomes and limitations: V- and J-gene trimming in TCR beta was tied to a missense DCLRE1C variant by an analysis performed later. In a later analysis, specific HLA alleles were associated with approximately 16,000 TCR beta sequences at a 0.05 false discovery rate.

The primer mix had 60 Vbeta and 13 Jbeta primers. Only in-frame clones appear in the TCRdb table, and some are missing; sequencing was by immunoSEQ multiplex PCR. The data contain 200,000 to 250,000 clones, 70% to 80% of them seen just once; the ten biggest clones take up around 3.9%. Nominally healthy donors provided the samples, though records likely missed some immune exposures. The CDR3 runs 13 residues. The V gene's germline CDR1 is LNHDA and CDR2 SQIVND (reference sequence). V was cut by 5 bases and J by 5 bases, with 9 bases left in between. Sequencing was done on a sample of PBMCs. The chain couples TRBV19 to TRBJ2-2; maybe TRBD2 (5 bases). The sequence came from a male donor in good health and CMV-seronegative. The CDR3 is CASSEGSTGELFF. In DNA, the CDR3 is TGTGCCAGTAGTGAGGGTTCAACCGGGGAGCTGTTTTTT.